This entry lists 16 T cell receptor beta chains sequenced from one sample in a study of T cell responses to AZD1222 COVID-19 vaccine. TCRdb keeps only in-frame clones here, not all; method: immunoSEQ multiplex PCR. The table records roughly 150,000 clones, 90% to 95% of them present only once. This specimen was peripheral blood, taken on day 0 of AZD1222 vaccination. The receptor set was obtained from an adult in good health.

The rearrangement uses TRBV29-1 and TRBJ2-3; possibly TRBD1 for D (5 bases). Germline-derived CDR1 and CDR2 are SQVTM and ANQGSEA. V was clipped by 7 bases and J by 0 bases, with 14 bases between them. The CDR3 runs 14 residues. In DNA, the CDR3 is TGCAGCGCAGAAGGGGTGGCTAGCACAGATACGCAGTATTTT. It translates to CSAEGVASTDTQYF.

The chain combines TRBV7-3 with TRBJ2-3; D possibly corresponds to TRBD2 (6 bases). Germline values: CDR1 SGHTA, CDR2 FQGTGA. CDR3 length: 15 residues. The ends were cut back, 2 bases at V and 4 bases at J, with 13 bases in the middle. CDR3 protein: CASSLVGSFSDTQYF. The DNA of the CDR3 is TGTGCCAGCAGCTTAGTCGGGAGTTTTTCAGATACGCAGTATTTT. Variable domain in full (rest from reference TRBV7-3 and TRBJ2-3): GAGVSQTPSNKVTEKGKYVELRCDPISGHTALYWYRQSLGQGPEFLIYFQGTGAADDSGLPNDRFFAVRPEGSVSTLKIQRTERGDSAVYLCASSLVGSFSDTQYFGPGTRLTVL.

The chain employs TRBV6-5 and TRBJ1-1, with D uncertain. Per germline, CDR1 MNHEY and CDR2 SVGAGI. Trimming shortened V by 5 bases and J by 1 base, and 11 bases separated the two germline ends. There are 14 residues in the CDR3. DNA of the CDR3: TGTGCCAGCAGTAGTCAGGCACAGAACACTGAAGCTTTCTTT. It codes for CASSSQAQNTEAFF.

This rearrangement joins TRBV9 to TRBJ1-1; possible D gene TRBD1, 6 bases. Germline-derived CDR1 and CDR2 are SGDLS and YYNGEE. The CDR3 consists of 17 residues. Trimming removed 0 bases at V and 4 bases at J, with 19 bases between. The CDR3 DNA is TGTGCCAGCAGCGTAGAATGGCAGGGGAGTTTGGGCACTGAAGCTTTCTTT. Protein sequence: CASSVEWQGSLGTEAFF.

This clone was picked up a small number of times. This rearrangement joins TRBV7-3 to TRBJ2-3, with a tentative D call TRBD2 (6 bases). CDR3 length equals 15 residues. Trimming stripped 5 bases from V and 6 bases from J, with 18 bases between. Germline V gene lookup returns CDR1 SGHTA and CDR2 FQGTGA. The DNA of the CDR3 is TGTGCCAGCAGCACATCTGCGGGGCCATTTGATACGCAGTATTTT. It specifies CASSTSAGPFDTQYF.

V is TRBV4-2 and J is TRBJ2-1; TRBD1 aligns across 7 bases. Unmatched junction bases numbered 5, after V lost 0 bases and J lost 0 bases. This CDR3 is 17 amino acids long. The germline CDR1 and CDR2 sequences are LGHNA and YNFKEQ. As DNA, the CDR3 is TGTGCCAGCAGCCAAGATCTTCAGGGGGTCTCCTACAATGAGCAGTTCTTC. Encoded protein: CASSQDLQGVSYNEQFF.

J is TRBJ1-1 and V is TRBV4-1, with D tentatively TRBD1 (5 bases). V lost 0 bases and J lost 4, with 12 bases in between. The CDR3 consists of 15 residues. In germline, CDR1 is MGHRA, CDR2 YSYEKL. The CDR3 sequence is CASSQDGGRVTEAFF. The CDR3 DNA sequence: TGCGCCAGCAGCCAAGACGGGGGTCGAGTCACTGAAGCTTTCTTT.

The chain uses TRBV28 and TRBJ2-6; 11 bases are a match to TRBD1. After removal of 6 bases from V and 2 bases from J, the junction contained 3 bases not matched to a gene. The CDR3 length is 16 residues. The germline gives CDR1 MDHEN, CDR2 SYDVKM. In DNA form, the CDR3 reads TGTGCCAGCAGACAGGACAGGGGGCCTGGGGCCAACGTCCTGACTTTC. It yields the protein CASRQDRGPGANVLTF. Variable domain in full (rest from reference TRBV28 and TRBJ2-6): DVKVTQSSRYLVKRTGEKVFLECVQDMDHENMFWYRQDPGLGLRLIYFSYDVKMKEKGDIPEGYSVSREKKERFSLILESASTNQTSMYLCASRQDRGPGANVLTFGAGSRLTVL.

The rearrangement links TRBV19 to TRBJ2-7; D perhaps matches TRBD2 (6 bases). V was pared by 8 bases and J by 2 bases, with 10 bases between. CDR3 length equals 12 residues. Germline values: CDR1 LNHDA, CDR2 SQIVND (reference sequence). CDR3 in DNA: TGTGCCAGTGGGACTGGCACCTACGAGCAGTACTTC. This encodes CASGTGTYEQYF.

This chain links TRBV29-1 with TRBJ2-3; D possibly corresponds to TRBD2 (6 bases). V shed 1 base and J shed 2 bases, with 16 bases lying between them. Germline V gives CDR1 SQVTM, CDR2 ANQGSEA. The CDR3 sequence is 16 residues long. The CDR3 sequence: CSVEGSARGPTDTQYF. The CDR3 nucleotides are TGCAGCGTTGAAGGGTCCGCGCGGGGCCCCACAGATACGCAGTATTTT.

The chain is built from TRBV5-6 and TRBJ1-1; 7 bases map to TRBD1. The V gene end was trimmed by 0 bases and the J gene end by 12 bases; junction bases not matched to a gene: 2. The CDR3 contains 11 residues. Germline V CDR1 and CDR2: SGHDT, YYEEEE. The CDR3 coding sequence is TGTGCCAGCAGCTTGGGACAGGGCTCTTTCTTT. Translated: CASSLGQGSFF. Full variable domain (outside the CDR3, taken from reference TRBV5-6 and TRBJ1-1): DAGVTQSPTHLIKTRGQQVTLRCSPKSGHDTVSWYQQALGQGPQFIFQYYEEEERQRGNFPDRFSGHQFPNYSSELNVNALLLGDSALYLCASSLGQGSFFGQGTRLTVV.

V usage is TRBV7-9 and J usage is TRBJ1-5; TRBD1 agrees at 10 bases. The CDR3 has 15 residues. Germline V CDR1 and CDR2: SEHNR, FQNEAQ (reference sequence). The trim removed 5 bases at V and 7 bases at J, leaving 8 bases unmatched. The CDR3 sequence is CASSRFGTGVQPQHF. As DNA, the CDR3 is TGTGCCAGCAGCCGCTTCGGGACAGGGGTCCAGCCCCAGCATTTT.

This chain links TRBV6-5 with TRBJ1-2; possible D gene TRBD1, 5 bases. The CDR3 length is 14 residues. Germline lookup yields CDR1 MNHEY and CDR2 SVGAGI. Trimming took off 2 bases at V and 12 bases at J, with 19 bases between the two ends. The CDR3 DNA sequence: TGTGCCAGCAGTTACGGGGCAGGCGCCCGAGTCGACACCTTC. It encodes CASSYGAGARVDTF.

The chain uses TRBV20-1 and TRBJ2-7, with a weak D call TRBD2 (5 bases). This CDR3 comprises 11 residues. The V end lost 7 bases, the J end lost 9 bases, and 16 bases lay between the germline ends. Germline V gives CDR1 DFQATT, CDR2 SNEGSKA (reference sequence). This chain's CDR3 is CSVGESTRQYF. As DNA, the CDR3 is TGCAGTGTGGGAGAGTCTACGAGGCAGTACTTC.

CDR3 nucleotide sequence: TGTGCCACCAGCAGGAACAGGGCCAGGGGAGATACGCAGTATTTT. Encoded protein: CATSRNRARGDTQYF. The rearrangement links TRBV15 to TRBJ2-3, with TRBD1 as a possible D gene (6 bases). CDR1 is LNHNV, CDR2 YYDKDF, per germline (reference sequence). Trimming pared 3 bases from V and 5 bases from J, leaving 15 bases between. The CDR3 sequence is 15 residues long.

CDR3 loop: CASSLRQGGSYGYTF. The DNA of the CDR3 is TGTGCCAGCAGTCTTAGACAGGGGGGAAGCTATGGCTACACCTTC. The J gene is TRBJ1-2, the V gene TRBV5-5; 9 bases agree with TRBD1. The V and J ends lost 5 bases and 4 bases, in that order; junction bases with no gene match: 9. CDR1 and CDR2 (germline): SGHKS, YYEKEE (reference sequence). There are 15 residues in the CDR3.